This T cell receptor (beta chain) was profiled in a study of blood T cells in healthy people across ages. To note about this clonotype: Its antigen is not identified.

Study-wide points: Strong correlation linked observed beta diversity and percent naive T cells.

A second 7 to 11 cycle PCR used barcoded and J-beta primers. A 12-random-nucleotide template-switch adaptor tagged each cDNA molecule. TCRdb analysed the 5' RACE reads with MiXCR anew, one entry per CDR3 protein. The data contain about a million distinct CDR3 sequences, around 54% of them seen just once; the ten biggest clones take up 20% to 25%. Sequenced input: blood. This TCR derives from a woman aged 55-69 years in good health.

The DNA for the CDR3 is TGTGCCACCTCGACTATTTTAGGGTACGAGCAGTACTTC. It is translated as CATSTILGYEQYF. The chain employs TRBV6-2 or TRBV6-3 and TRBJ2-5, with a weak D call TRBD2 (5 bases). The end of the DNA is better explained by TRBJ2-7, so the J call may be wrong. This CDR3 has 13 amino acids. Germline loops: CDR1 MNHEY, CDR2 SVGEGT.